The rows below give T cell receptor beta chains drawn from one sample of a study of Graves' ophthalmopathy and Graves' hyperthyroidism. TCRdb reprocessed the multiplex PCR reads with MiXCR, giving one entry per CDR3 protein. This sample yields about 380,000 distinct CDR3 sequences, of which 15% are seen a single time; 5.5% to 7% belongs to the top ten. The sequenced sample consisted of peripheral blood. These receptors originate from a woman aged 18-35 years with stable Graves' hyperthyroidism. The conserved cysteine and the conserved F or W are not part of the CDR3 here. Not all rows give a size; the values are once, few, many and, for expanded clones, a class.

clone_size: NA
cdr3_length: 12
j_call: TRBJ2-7
v_call: TRBV20-1
cdr3_aa: SRPAGTNEYEQY

clone_size: many
cdr3_length: 11
j_call: TRBJ1-2
v_call: TRBV10-3
cdr3_aa: AISDGTNYGYT

clone_size: few
cdr3_length: 11
j_call: TRBJ1-1
v_call: TRBV5-1
cdr3_aa: ASSLGDREEAF

clone_size: many
cdr3_length: 13
j_call: TRBJ2-7
v_call: TRBV9
cdr3_aa: AIHNPRNTTYEQY

clone_size: NA
cdr3_length: 13
j_call: TRBJ1-1
v_call: TRBV12-3/TRBV12-4
cdr3_aa: ASRPTGGANTEAF

clone_size: NA
cdr3_length: 11
j_call: TRBJ1-1
v_call: TRBV2
cdr3_aa: ASSEQGSTEAF

clone_size: NA
cdr3_length: 13
j_call: TRBJ1-2
v_call: TRBV10-3
cdr3_aa: AISERDRGFGGYT

clone_size: many
cdr3_length: 9
j_call: TRBJ1-5
v_call: TRBV12-3/TRBV12-4
cdr3_aa: ASSLRAAQH

clone_size: many
cdr3_length: 13
j_call: TRBJ1-2
v_call: TRBV5-1
cdr3_aa: ASSRGPLENYGYT

clone_size: many
cdr3_length: 13
j_call: TRBJ1-5
v_call: TRBV5-1
cdr3_aa: ASSTLPGLDQPQH

clone_size: many
cdr3_length: 11
j_call: TRBJ2-7
v_call: TRBV27
cdr3_aa: ASGTGRRYEQY

clone_size: many
cdr3_length: 11
j_call: TRBJ1-5
v_call: TRBV7-2
cdr3_aa: ASSLAGGRPQH

clone_size: NA
cdr3_length: 11
j_call: TRBJ1-1
v_call: TRBV20-1
cdr3_aa: SAPRGYYTEAF

clone_size: many
cdr3_length: 16
j_call: TRBJ2-6
v_call: TRBV11-2
cdr3_aa: ASSFLTSKLFGANVLT

clone_size: many
cdr3_length: 11
j_call: TRBJ2-2
v_call: TRBV24-1
cdr3_aa: ATGDGNTGELF

clone_size: many
cdr3_length: 12
j_call: TRBJ1-1
v_call: TRBV20-1
cdr3_aa: SASDSPGDTEAF

clone_size: many
cdr3_length: 12
j_call: TRBJ1-2
v_call: TRBV20-1
cdr3_aa: SAARAGSIDGYT

clone_size: many
cdr3_length: 13
j_call: TRBJ1-2
v_call: TRBV29-1
cdr3_aa: SVEGGTALQYGYT

clone_size: many
cdr3_length: 17
j_call: TRBJ2-7
v_call: TRBV6-2/TRBV6-3
cdr3_aa: ASSYPDYTDRRDLYEQY

clone_size: NA
cdr3_length: 14
j_call: TRBJ2-2
v_call: TRBV6-1
cdr3_aa: ASRGPAGGLTGELF

clone_size: few
cdr3_length: 13
j_call: TRBJ2-2
v_call: TRBV24-1
cdr3_aa: ATSKQGGNTGELF

clone_size: many
cdr3_length: 13
j_call: TRBJ2-5
v_call: TRBV6-2/TRBV6-3
cdr3_aa: ASSPRRVSAETQY

clone_size: many
cdr3_length: 14
j_call: TRBJ1-1
v_call: TRBV5-5
cdr3_aa: ASSLVGTIPNTEAF

clone_size: many
cdr3_length: 12
j_call: TRBJ1-1
v_call: TRBV29-1
cdr3_aa: SVSHRDKNTEAF

clone_size: NA
cdr3_length: 14
j_call: TRBJ1-5
v_call: TRBV12-3/TRBV12-4
cdr3_aa: ASQKSENWGNQPQH

clone_size: many
cdr3_length: 9
j_call: TRBJ2-7
v_call: TRBV7-8
cdr3_aa: ASSTYQEQY

clone_size: many
cdr3_length: 11
j_call: TRBJ2-7
v_call: TRBV28
cdr3_aa: ASSLSGNYEQY

clone_size: NA
cdr3_length: 14
j_call: TRBJ2-5
v_call: TRBV12-3/TRBV12-4
cdr3_aa: ASIQGRYHPSETQY

clone_size: many
cdr3_length: 11
j_call: TRBJ1-5
v_call: TRBV12-5
cdr3_aa: ASGLARGQPQH

clone_size: NA
cdr3_length: 11
j_call: TRBJ2-2
v_call: TRBV20-1
cdr3_aa: SARGRVLRELF

clone_size: many
cdr3_length: 14
j_call: TRBJ2-7
v_call: TRBV12-3/TRBV12-4
cdr3_aa: ASSFQAHRVIYEQY

clone_size: many
cdr3_length: 11
j_call: TRBJ1-2
v_call: TRBV20-1
cdr3_aa: SAEPGTNYGYT

clone_size: many
cdr3_length: 14
j_call: TRBJ2-5
v_call: TRBV5-1
cdr3_aa: ASSLGTSGYAETQY

clone_size: many
cdr3_length: 18
j_call: TRBJ2-2
v_call: TRBV7-3
cdr3_aa: ASSLRPGLAGGARTGELF

clone_size: few
cdr3_length: 11
j_call: TRBJ2-7
v_call: TRBV12-3/TRBV12-4
cdr3_aa: ASAGQGTYEQY

clone_size: many
cdr3_length: 14
j_call: TRBJ2-7
v_call: TRBV11-2
cdr3_aa: ASSLVWQRSTYEQY

clone_size: many
cdr3_length: 17
j_call: TRBJ2-7
v_call: TRBV6-2/TRBV6-3
cdr3_aa: ASSYSKLAGGVFPYEQY

clone_size: many
cdr3_length: 16
j_call: TRBJ1-1
v_call: TRBV5-1
cdr3_aa: ASSLGQGELLMNTEAF

clone_size: few
cdr3_length: 12
j_call: TRBJ2-7
v_call: TRBV20-1
cdr3_aa: SARGSGGLYEQY

clone_size: many
cdr3_length: 11
j_call: TRBJ1-1
v_call: TRBV27
cdr3_aa: ASSWQRNTEAF

clone_size: many
cdr3_length: 10
j_call: TRBJ2-5
v_call: TRBV2
cdr3_aa: ASMASEETQY

clone_size: many
cdr3_length: 13
j_call: TRBJ1-2
v_call: TRBV7-2
cdr3_aa: ASSLPLTGGVGYT

clone_size: many
cdr3_length: 12
j_call: TRBJ1-5
v_call: TRBV6-1
cdr3_aa: ASREGAINQPQH

clone_size: many
cdr3_length: 12
j_call: TRBJ1-6
v_call: TRBV7-3
cdr3_aa: ASSSGRYNSPLH

clone_size: many
cdr3_length: 12
j_call: TRBJ2-2
v_call: TRBV11-2
cdr3_aa: ASSLSKNTGELF

clone_size: many
cdr3_length: 12
j_call: TRBJ1-1
v_call: TRBV29-1
cdr3_aa: SVEPRSGGGEAF

clone_size: many
cdr3_length: 12
j_call: TRBJ2-5
v_call: TRBV2
cdr3_aa: ASNSPEVQETQY

clone_size: NA
cdr3_length: 14
j_call: TRBJ2-2
v_call: TRBV28
cdr3_aa: ASSLWSGDNTGELF

clone_size: many
cdr3_length: 14
j_call: TRBJ2-2
v_call: TRBV15
cdr3_aa: ATSRDQGTRTGELF

clone_size: many
cdr3_length: 12
j_call: TRBJ1-1
v_call: TRBV7-3
cdr3_aa: ASSLRDEYTEAF

clone_size: many
cdr3_length: 12
j_call: TRBJ2-2
v_call: TRBV12-3/TRBV12-4
cdr3_aa: ASSWDYYTGELF

clone_size: once
cdr3_length: 15
j_call: TRBJ2-5
v_call: TRBV4-3
cdr3_aa: ASSQGVAGGPPETQY

clone_size: many
cdr3_length: 11
j_call: TRBJ1-1
v_call: TRBV2
cdr3_aa: ASREGFGTEAF

clone_size: few
cdr3_length: 13
j_call: TRBJ1-4
v_call: TRBV18
cdr3_aa: ASSPGTGRGEKLF

clone_size: few
cdr3_length: 13
j_call: TRBJ1-1
v_call: TRBV4-2
cdr3_aa: ASSQGAQGNTEAF